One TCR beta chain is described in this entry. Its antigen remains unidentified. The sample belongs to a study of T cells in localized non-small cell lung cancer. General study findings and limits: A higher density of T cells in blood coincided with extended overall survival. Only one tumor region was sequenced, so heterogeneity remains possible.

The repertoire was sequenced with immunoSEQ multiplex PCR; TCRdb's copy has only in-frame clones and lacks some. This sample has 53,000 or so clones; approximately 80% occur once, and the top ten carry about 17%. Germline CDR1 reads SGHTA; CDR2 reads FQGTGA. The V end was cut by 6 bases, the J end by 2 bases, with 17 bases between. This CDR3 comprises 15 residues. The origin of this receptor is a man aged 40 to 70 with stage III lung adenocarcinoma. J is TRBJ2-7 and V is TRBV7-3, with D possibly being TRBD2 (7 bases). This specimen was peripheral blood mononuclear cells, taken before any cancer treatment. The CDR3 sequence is CASSRQGGGTYEQYF. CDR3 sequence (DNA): TGTGCCAGCAGTCGTCAGGGAGGGGGGACCTACGAGCAGTACTTC.